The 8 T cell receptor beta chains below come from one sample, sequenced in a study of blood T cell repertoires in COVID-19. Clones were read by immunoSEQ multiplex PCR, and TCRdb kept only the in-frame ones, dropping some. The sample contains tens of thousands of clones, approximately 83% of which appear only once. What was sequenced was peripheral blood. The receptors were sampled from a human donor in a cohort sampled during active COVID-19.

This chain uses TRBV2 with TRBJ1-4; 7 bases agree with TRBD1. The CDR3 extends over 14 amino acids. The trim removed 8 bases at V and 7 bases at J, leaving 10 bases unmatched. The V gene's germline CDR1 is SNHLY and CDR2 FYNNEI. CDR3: CASQGGGLIEKLFF. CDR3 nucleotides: TGTGCCAGCCAAGGGGGCGGGCTAATTGAAAAACTGTTTTTT.

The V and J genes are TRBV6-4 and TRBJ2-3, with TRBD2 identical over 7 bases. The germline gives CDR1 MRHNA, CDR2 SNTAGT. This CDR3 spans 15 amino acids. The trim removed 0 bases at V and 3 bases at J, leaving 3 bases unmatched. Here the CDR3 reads CASSDSGGGTDTQYF. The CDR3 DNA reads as TGTGCCAGCAGTGACTCGGGCGGGGGAACAGATACGCAGTATTTT.

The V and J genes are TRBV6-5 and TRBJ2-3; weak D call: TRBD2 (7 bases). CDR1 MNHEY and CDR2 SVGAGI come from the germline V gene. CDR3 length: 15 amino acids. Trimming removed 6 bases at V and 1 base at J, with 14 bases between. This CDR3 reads CASSLTGGRTDTQYF. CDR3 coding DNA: TGTGCCAGCAGCCTTACGGGGGGCCGCACAGATACGCAGTATTTT.

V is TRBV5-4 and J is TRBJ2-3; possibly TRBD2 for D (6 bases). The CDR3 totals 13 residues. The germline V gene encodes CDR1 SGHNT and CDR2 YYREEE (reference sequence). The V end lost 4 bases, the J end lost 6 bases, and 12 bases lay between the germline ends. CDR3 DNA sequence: TGTGCCAGCAGCCCGGGACGGGAGGATACGCAGTATTTT. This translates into CASSPGREDTQYF.

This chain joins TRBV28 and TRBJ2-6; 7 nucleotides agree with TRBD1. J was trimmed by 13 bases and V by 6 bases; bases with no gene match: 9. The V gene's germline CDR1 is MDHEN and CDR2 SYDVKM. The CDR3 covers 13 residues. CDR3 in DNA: TGTGCCAGCAGAGGGACAGCGCGTCGGGTCCTGACTTTC. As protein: CASRGTARRVLTF.

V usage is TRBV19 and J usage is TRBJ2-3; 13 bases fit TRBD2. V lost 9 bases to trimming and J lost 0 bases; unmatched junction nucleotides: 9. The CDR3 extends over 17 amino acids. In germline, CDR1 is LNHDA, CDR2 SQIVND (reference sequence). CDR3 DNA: TGTGCCAGGATCCCGGGACTAGCGGGGACTAGCACAGATACGCAGTATTTT. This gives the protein CARIPGLAGTSTDTQYF. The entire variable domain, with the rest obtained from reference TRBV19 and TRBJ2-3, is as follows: DGGITQSPKYLFRKEGQNVTLSCEQNLNHDAMYWYRQDPGQGLRLIYYSQIVNDFQKGDIAEGYSVSREKKESFPLTVTSAQKNPTAFYLCARIPGLAGTSTDTQYFGPGTRLTVL.

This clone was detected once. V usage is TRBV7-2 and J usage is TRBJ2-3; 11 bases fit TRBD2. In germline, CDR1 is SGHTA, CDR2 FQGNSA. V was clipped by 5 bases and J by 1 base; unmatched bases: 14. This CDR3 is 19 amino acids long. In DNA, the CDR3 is TGTGCCAGCAGCGCGGCGGGACTAGCGGCCCTAGACGGCACAGATACGCAGTATTTT. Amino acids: CASSAAGLAALDGTDTQYF.

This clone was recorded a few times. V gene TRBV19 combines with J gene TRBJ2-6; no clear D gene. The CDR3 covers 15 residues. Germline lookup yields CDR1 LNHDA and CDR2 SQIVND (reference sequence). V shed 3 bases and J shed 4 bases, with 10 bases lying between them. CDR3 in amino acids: CASSIWAAGANVLTF. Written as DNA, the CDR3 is TGTGCCAGTAGTATCTGGGCAGCCGGGGCCAACGTCCTGACTTTC.